What follows are 3 T cell receptor beta chains derived from one specimen sequenced in a study of T cells in tuberculosis. Libraries were prepared by immunoSEQ multiplex PCR; TCRdb keeps only in-frame clonotypes and omits some of them. The repertoire holds some 31,000 clones, with 95% as singletons. Sample: PBMCs. These receptors were taken from a donor aged 10-35 years with latent tuberculosis or without tuberculosis infection.

This clone was counted once. J is TRBJ1-1 and V is TRBV6-5; 10 bases are a match to TRBD1. The CDR3 consists of 14 residues. Losses at the gene ends were 6 bases for V and 7 bases for J; bases not matched to a gene: 8. Germline CDR1 MNHEY, CDR2 SVGAGI. The CDR3 bases are TGTGCCAGCAGAGTCCGACAGGGGGCTATTGAAGCTTTCTTT. The encoded protein is CASRVRQGAIEAFF.

The chain links TRBV7-9 to TRBJ2-1; 13 nucleotides align to TRBD2. In germline, CDR1 is SEHNR, CDR2 FQNEAQ (reference sequence). V was pared by 4 bases and J by 0 bases, with 9 bases of the junction left unmatched. This CDR3 has 19 residues. Here the CDR3 reads CASSSRLAGGRSSYNEQFF. CDR3 nucleotide sequence: TGTGCCAGCAGCTCCCGACTAGCGGGGGGACGAAGCTCCTACAATGAGCAGTTCTTC.

The genes are TRBV7-6 and TRBJ2-7; 9 nucleotides line up with TRBD2. V shed 1 base and J 4 bases; nucleotides not matched to a gene: 2. Germline CDR1 is SGHVS and CDR2 is FNYEAQ. CDR3 size: 14 residues. Here the CDR3 reads CASSLGRGGYEQYF. The CDR3 nucleotides read TGTGCCAGCAGCTTAGGGCGGGGGGGGTACGAGCAGTACTTC.